This T cell receptor (beta chain) comes out of a study of neurological immune-mediated disorders (dated by TCRdb to between 2017 and 2020). Notes on the research overall: Peripheral blood TCR-beta repertoires from patients with HTLV-I-associated myelopathy (HAM/TSP), patients with multiple sclerosis, and healthy controls were compared in the study using UMI-based sequencing. The 106 TCR-beta libraries covered PBMC samples along with longitudinal samples, technical triplicates, and paired sorted CD4+ and CD8+ T-cell subsets. The cohort comprised about 70 subjects: 15 or so HAM/TSP patients, 35 or so multiple sclerosis patients and approximately 20 healthy controls. On the study overall, not on this receptor specifically: TCR clonal expansion was highest in HAM/TSP patients and lowest in MS patients, with MS patients falling below even healthy controls. Across subjects, expanded clones never shared an identical CDR3 amino acid sequence, which suggests that the TCR-beta repertoires in every group were private.

cDNA was synthesized by template-switch 5'RACE using a primer with a 10-nucleotide random unique molecular identifier that tagged each TCR transcript. Every sequencing run yielded over 160 million TCR-beta sequences covering 15-18 subjects. The RNeasy kit was used for extraction of total RNA. Using the KAPA Real-time Library Amplification kit, TCR-beta VDJ regions were amplified with primers for the TCR constant region and the 5'RACE anchor. A first PCR added sample indexes and Illumina adaptors, after which a second PCR increased the library yield. After Ampure bead purification, the roughly 650 bp TCR product was size-selected on a 2% E-gel SizeSelection system. Before pooling, libraries had their quality checked on a Bioanalyzer, their concentration measured with Qubit, and their quantity determined with the Kapa Library Quantification kit. An Illumina HiSeq 2500 was used to sequence the libraries paired-end at 2 x 150 bp. To increase sequence diversity, roughly 25-31% phiX was spiked into each library pool. As for how the authors treated the data: The quality-filtered reads were processed with the UMI-based MiGEC pipeline, whose error correction step removed more than 90% of the raw TCR sequences. VDJ genes were aligned to IMGT germline references, and clonotypes were defined by unique CDR3 amino acid sequence plus V-J genes. Clonal expansion, Shannon diversity and CDR3 relatedness (CalcPairwiseDistances, ClusterSamples) were evaluated with VDJtools, and phylogenetic trees were built with CLCbio workbench. A clone was classed as expanded if it had 8 or more unique UMIs, a cutoff based on coefficient-of-variation modelling across technical triplicates. TCRdb trimmed public reads at Q25 via fastp, called clones via MiXCR and kept in-frame beta chains. Rows are unified per CDR3 protein, each entry keeping the most common DNA and genes. The V and J calls follow TCRdb's processing rather than the paper's. The table for this sample lists more than 13,000 distinct CDR3 sequences; 5.5% to 7% of them were counted only once. The ten largest clones take up about 24% of the sample.

From a lookup of the germline V gene (reference sequence), CDR1 and CDR2 are SEHNR and FQNEAQ. The CDR3 measures 12 amino acids from cysteine to phenylalanine. Just the 36-base CDR3 DNA is kept, in frame starting at base 1. Trimming takes 5 bases from V and 8 bases from J, and the germline ends sit 12 bases apart. The healthy controls were volunteers from a blood bank in Maryland, USA. Sorted-subset TCR libraries were prepared from approximately 1 million sorted CD4+ or CD8+ T cells. Peripheral blood underwent Ficoll-Hypaque density gradient centrifugation to isolate PBMCs, which were then cryopreserved in liquid nitrogen. The study also sequenced paired sorted CD4+ and CD8+ subsets from healthy controls, HAM/TSP patients and MS patients. This clonotype appeared many times. What this receptor recognizes is not known. Base quality data are lacking; no much larger clone is found one base away.

Sequenced material: CD8+ T cells from blood. The chain uses TRBV7-9 and TRBJ1-1; the D segment cannot be called with confidence. The TCR originated in a woman between 40 and 55 years old in good health. The CDR3 in this case is CASSAERLEAFF. The DNA sequence is TGTGCCAGCAGCGCCGAGAGGTTGGAAGCTTTCTTT.